The entry below describes one T cell receptor (beta chain). Antigen unknown. Assay: immunoSEQ multiplex PCR; the TCRdb copy retains only in-frame clones and omits some. The table lists about 2,000 clones, about 90% of them singletons. The junction had 5 bases not matched to a gene; V was cut back by 8 bases and J by 9 bases. Per the germline V gene, CDR1 is MNHEY and CDR2 is SMNVEV (reference sequence). This CDR3 is built from 12 residues. This sample is part of a study of circulating tumor DNA in untreated peripheral T-cell lymphoma. General study points: In two patients, ctDNA persisted after therapy without relapse for 10 years. After two cycles, ctDNA cleared in roughly 38% of serially sampled patients.

This TCR was sampled from a human donor with peripheral T-cell lymphoma. The chain carries TRBV27 and TRBJ2-5; 11 bases agree with TRBD2. Specimen: cell-free DNA from blood serum. CDR3 in amino acids: CASGTSGLPQYF. DNA for the CDR3: TGTGCCAGCGGGACTAGCGGTTTGCCCCAGTACTTC.